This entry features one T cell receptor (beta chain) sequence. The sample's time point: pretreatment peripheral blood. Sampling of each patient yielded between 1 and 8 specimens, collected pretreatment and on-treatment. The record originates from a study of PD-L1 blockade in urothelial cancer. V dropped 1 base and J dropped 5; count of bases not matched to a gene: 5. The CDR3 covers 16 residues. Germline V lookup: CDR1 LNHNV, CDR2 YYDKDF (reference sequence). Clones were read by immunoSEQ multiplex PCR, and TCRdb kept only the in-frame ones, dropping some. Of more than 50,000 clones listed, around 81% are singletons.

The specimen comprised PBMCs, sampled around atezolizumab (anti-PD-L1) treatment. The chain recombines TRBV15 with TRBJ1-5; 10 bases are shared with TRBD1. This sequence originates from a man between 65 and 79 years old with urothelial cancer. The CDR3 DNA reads TGTGCCACCAGCAGAGGAGGGGGGACAGGGGATCAGCCCCAGCATTTT. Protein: CATSRGGGTGDQPQHF.